These 23 T cell receptor beta chains were all obtained from the same sample, sequenced in a study of T cell responses to AZD1222 COVID-19 vaccine. Clones were read by immunoSEQ multiplex PCR, and TCRdb kept only the in-frame ones, dropping some. The data contain over 85,000 clones, almost 85% of them seen just once; the ten biggest clones take up over 15%. This material consisted of peripheral blood, taken on day 0 of AZD1222 vaccination. The receptors stem from an adult in good health.

The chain employs TRBV28 and TRBJ1-1, with D maybe TRBD1 (5 bases). The CDR3 spans 17 residues. Deletions cut 5 bases from V and 0 bases from J, with 19 bases between. Germline values: CDR1 MDHEN, CDR2 SYDVKM. The CDR3 sequence: CASSPIPRVRMNTEAFF. CDR3 DNA sequence: TGTGCCAGCAGTCCTATCCCCAGGGTTCGCATGAACACTGAAGCTTTCTTT.

This chain connects TRBV11-2 to TRBJ2-2; 9 bases are shared with TRBD2. V was pared by 5 bases and J by 2 bases, with 3 bases of the junction left unmatched. This CDR3 comprises 15 residues. Per germline, CDR1 SGHAT and CDR2 FQNNGV. CDR3 region: CASSQAGGNTGELFF. CDR3 DNA sequence: TGTGCCAGCAGCCAAGCGGGGGGTAACACCGGGGAGCTGTTTTTT.

The sample holds a few counts of this clone. The chain carries TRBV28 and TRBJ1-5, with a tentative D call TRBD1 (5 bases). Germline loops: CDR1 MDHEN, CDR2 SYDVKM. Between the trimmed V and J ends, which lost 4 bases and 7 bases, there was a span of 14 bases. The CDR3 is 14 residues long. As DNA, the CDR3 is TGTGCCAGCAGTTCCTCAGCGGGGGACCAGCCCCAGCATTTT. Protein sequence: CASSSSAGDQPQHF.

This clone was detected once. V and J are TRBV18 and TRBJ1-2; perhaps TRBD1 as D (5 bases). There are 13 residues in the CDR3. The germline V gene encodes CDR1 KGHSH and CDR2 LQKENI. Deletions cut 3 bases from V and 2 bases from J, with 7 bases between. CDR3 in DNA: TGTGCCAGCTCACCGACAGACAACTATGGCTACACCTTC. Protein product: CASSPTDNYGYTF.

About this clone itself: The sample holds other DNA sequences that translate to the same CDR3. This CDR3 reads CASSLGQGGTGELFF. The CDR3 DNA follows: TGCGCCAGCAGCTTGGGACAGGGTGGCACCGGGGAGCTGTTTTTT. The V call is TRBV5-1, the J call TRBJ2-2, with TRBD1 identical over 7 bases. The CDR3 has 15 amino acids. Trimming removed 0 bases from V and 4 bases from J; junction bases left unmatched: 3. Germline V gene sequence: CDR1 SGHRS, CDR2 YFSETQ.

V gene TRBV25-1 combines with J gene TRBJ1-5; D might be TRBD1 (6 bases). The CDR3 spans 14 residues. The ends were cut back, 2 bases at V and 3 bases at J, with 8 bases in the middle. Germline lookup yields CDR1 MGHDK and CDR2 SYGVNS. This chain's CDR3 is CASSETGTNQPQHF. As DNA, the CDR3 is TGTGCCAGCAGTGAAACAGGGACCAATCAGCCCCAGCATTTT.

About this clone: The junction does not match germline at one end; this may be a read error. The gene calls are TRBV7-7 and TRBJ2-5; 8 bases agree with TRBD1. CDR3 size: 15 residues. CDR1 SSHAT and CDR2 FNYEAQ come from the germline V gene (reference sequence). Written as DNA, the CDR3 is TGTGCTAGCAGCTTAGGCGGGGACAGGAAAGAGACCCAGTACTTC. Encoded protein: CASSLGGDRKETQYF.

V gene TRBV28 combines with J gene TRBJ1-1, with D perhaps TRBD1 (5 bases). Between the trimmed V and J ends, which lost 6 bases and 0 bases, there was a span of 14 bases. Germline V lookup: CDR1 MDHEN, CDR2 SYDVKM. There are 15 residues in the CDR3. The CDR3 loop reads CASRGDVSMNTEAFF. The CDR3 DNA is TGTGCCAGCAGGGGGGACGTCTCCATGAACACTGAAGCTTTCTTT.

The chain combines TRBV6-6 with TRBJ1-4, with D hard to call. The germline V gene has CDR1 MNHNY and CDR2 SVGAGI (reference sequence). The CDR3 is made up of 14 amino acids. Deletions cut 5 bases from V and 7 bases from J, with 14 bases between. DNA of the CDR3: TGTGCCAGCAGTCTGCTCGAGGAAGGTGAAAAACTGTTTTTT. It is translated as CASSLLEEGEKLFF.

The rearrangement links TRBV6-5 to TRBJ2-7; TRBD2 aligns across 11 bases. The CDR3 loop spans 15 amino acids. Germline V CDR1 and CDR2: MNHEY, SVGAGI. V dropped 4 bases and J dropped 4; count of bases not matched to a gene: 6. This CDR3 is CASSFTSGGSYEQYF. In nucleotides, the CDR3 is TGTGCCAGCAGTTTTACTAGCGGGGGTTCTTACGAGCAGTACTTC.

This rearrangement joins TRBV5-1 to TRBJ2-2; 7 nucleotides match TRBD2. The V and J ends lost 4 bases and 5 bases, in that order; junction bases with no gene match: 11. The CDR3 totals 16 residues. Germline lookup yields CDR1 SGHRS and CDR2 YFSETQ. This CDR3 reads CASSRRGSGFTGELFF. The CDR3 nucleotides are TGCGCCAGCAGCAGGAGGGGTAGCGGGTTTACCGGGGAGCTGTTTTTT. Full variable domain (missing parts from reference TRBV5-1 and TRBJ2-2): KAGVTQTPRYLIKTRGQQVTLSCSPISGHRSVSWYQQTPGQGLQFLFEYFSETQRNKGNFPGRFSGRQFSNSRSEMNVSTLELGDSALYLCASSRRGSGFTGELFFGEGSRLTVL.

This clone appeared a few times. The V gene is TRBV18, the J gene TRBJ1-1; no definite D call. Germline lookup yields CDR1 KGHSH and CDR2 LQKENI. V was cut by 2 bases and J by 0 bases, with 7 bases left in between. This CDR3 region has 14 residues. CDR3 loop: CASSPGVLNTEAFF. The DNA for the CDR3 is TGTGCCAGCTCACCAGGGGTCCTGAACACTGAAGCTTTCTTT. The complete variable domain, with remaining parts taken from reference TRBV18 and TRBJ1-1, reads NAGVMQNPRHLVRRRGQEARLRCSPMKGHSHVYWYRQLPEEGLKFMVYLQKENIIDESGMPKERFSAEFPKEGPSILRIQQVVRGDSAAYFCASSPGVLNTEAFFGQGTRLTVV.

The chain recombines TRBV5-1 with TRBJ1-3; D gene uncertain. CDR3 length equals 15 residues. CDR1 is SGHRS, CDR2 YFSETQ, per germline. The germline V and J ends were trimmed by 0 bases and 0 bases, with 7 bases remaining between them. The CDR3 is CASSLAPNSGNTIYF. CDR3 nucleotide sequence: TGCGCCAGCAGCTTGGCGCCGAACTCTGGAAACACCATATATTTT.

This rearrangement joins TRBV6-5 to TRBJ1-2; 7 bases are a match to TRBD1. CDR1 is MNHEY and CDR2 is SVGAGI in the germline V gene. Germline trimming cut 5 bases from V and 6 bases from J; bases unmatched to any gene: 9. The CDR3 extends over 14 amino acids. The CDR3 DNA follows: TGTGCCAGCAGTAGAGACAGGGAAGAGGATGGCTACACCTTC. As protein: CASSRDREEDGYTF.

This clone was recorded only once. This chain uses TRBV6-2 or TRBV6-3 with TRBJ2-7; 11 bases match TRBD2. The CDR3 totals 14 residues. With 6 bases clipped from V and 2 bases from J, the junction kept 3 bases outside the gene matches. Germline V gene sequence: CDR1 MNHEY, CDR2 SVGEGT. The CDR3: CASSLLAGAYEQYF. The CDR3 DNA follows: TGTGCCAGCAGCTTACTAGCGGGAGCCTACGAGCAGTACTTC.

CDR3 region: CASSQDFSASSYNEQFF. The CDR3 DNA follows: TGTGCCAGCAGCCAAGATTTTAGCGCGAGCTCCTACAATGAGCAGTTCTTC. The chain has TRBV4-2 and TRBJ2-1; D perhaps matches TRBD2 (5 bases). This CDR3 comprises 17 residues. The V end was cut by 0 bases, the J end by 0 bases, with 12 bases between. CDR1 LGHNA and CDR2 YNFKEQ come from the germline V gene.

In this sample, this clone turned up once. V gene TRBV6-2 or TRBV6-3 combines with J gene TRBJ1-6, with D hard to call. From germline, CDR1 is MNHEY and CDR2 SVGEGT. CDR3 length equals 15 residues. The V and J ends lost 3 bases and 3 bases respectively, with 9 bases between them. CDR3 amino acids: CASSYGQLYNSPLHF. CDR3 sequence (DNA): TGTGCCAGCAGTTATGGCCAGCTCTATAATTCACCCCTCCACTTT.

The chain combines TRBV7-2 with TRBJ1-1, with D maybe TRBD1 (5 bases). The germline V and J ends were trimmed by 2 bases and 4 bases, with 11 bases remaining between them. The CDR3 runs to 14 residues. Germline V CDR1 and CDR2: SGHTA, FQGNSA. The CDR3 here is CASSLFGAATEAFF. CDR3 DNA: TGTGCCAGCAGCTTATTCGGGGCTGCCACTGAAGCTTTCTTT.

This chain uses TRBV7-9 with TRBJ1-2; weak D call: TRBD1 (5 bases). Trimming took off 4 bases at V and 8 bases at J, with 23 bases between the two ends. Germline CDR1 and CDR2: SEHNR and FQNEAQ (reference sequence). The CDR3 has 16 amino acids. The CDR3 DNA follows: TGTGCCAGCAGCTCTAGAGGTGGGGGGAAGGCCGCCGGCTACACCTTC. Protein product: CASSSRGGGKAAGYTF.

The J gene is TRBJ2-3, the V gene TRBV9; the D is unclear. The CDR3 sequence is 14 residues long. Trimming removed 0 bases at V and 0 bases at J, with 5 bases between. Germline V CDR1 and CDR2: SGDLS, YYNGEE. CDR3 region: CASSVDGSTDTQYF. CDR3 nucleotides: TGTGCCAGCAGCGTAGACGGCAGCACAGATACGCAGTATTTT.

This chain connects TRBV3-1 (or the pseudogene TRBV3-2) to TRBJ1-2, with a possible D match to TRBD1 (5 bases). V was trimmed by 6 bases and J by 8 bases, leaving 19 bases between them. CDR3 length equals 14 residues. Germline CDR1 and CDR2: LGHDT and YNNKEL (reference sequence). The CDR3 here is CASSPGRSLRGYTF. Written as DNA, the CDR3 is TGTGCCAGCAGTCCGGGACGGAGTCTAAGGGGCTACACCTTC.

This clone came up a few times. V usage is TRBV6-5 and J usage is TRBJ1-2; tentatively, D is TRBD1 (6 bases). Germline CDR1 and CDR2: MNHEY and SVGAGI. V lost 6 bases to trimming and J lost 5 bases, with 10 bases between them. This CDR3 spans 12 amino acids. The CDR3 here is CASRRDTYGYTF. The CDR3 DNA is TGTGCCAGCAGAAGGGACACGTATGGCTACACCTTC.

The chain employs TRBV15 and TRBJ1-5; D gene unclear. Trimming removed 0 bases at V and 15 bases at J, with 15 bases between. This CDR3 region has 13 residues. Germline CDR1 is LNHNV and CDR2 is YYDKDF (reference sequence). The CDR3 DNA is TGTGCCACCAGCAGAGAGGGGTTGGGGTCCCCGCATTTT. Its protein product is CATSREGLGSPHF.